This TCR beta chain was recorded in a study of spatial heterogeneity in lung cancer. Stated time point: sample taken at primary tumor resection. Findings and caveats of the study: Within tumors, counts of expanded alpha and beta TCRs tracked tumor mutation counts.

This clonotype was counted many times. Its antigen remains unidentified. TCRdb itself ran the 5' RACE reads through MiXCR, one entry per CDR3 protein. Counted here are some 97,000 distinct CDR3 sequences, 4.4% occurring once; the ten biggest clones make up 21%. The CDR3 is 18 residues long. The germline gives CDR1 SGHVS, CDR2 FQNEAQ. With V trimmed by 6 bases and J by 0 bases, 12 bases remained unmatched. The origin of this receptor is a male donor with early-stage non-small cell lung cancer. Specimen: lung tumor tissue, collected at surgery. The gene calls are TRBV7-8 and TRBJ2-3; 10 nucleotides align to TRBD1. The CDR3 sequence is CASSRNRDRGRSTDTQYF. For the CDR3, the DNA is TGTGCCAGCAGTCGAAACCGGGACAGGGGAAGAAGCACAGATACGCAGTATTTT.